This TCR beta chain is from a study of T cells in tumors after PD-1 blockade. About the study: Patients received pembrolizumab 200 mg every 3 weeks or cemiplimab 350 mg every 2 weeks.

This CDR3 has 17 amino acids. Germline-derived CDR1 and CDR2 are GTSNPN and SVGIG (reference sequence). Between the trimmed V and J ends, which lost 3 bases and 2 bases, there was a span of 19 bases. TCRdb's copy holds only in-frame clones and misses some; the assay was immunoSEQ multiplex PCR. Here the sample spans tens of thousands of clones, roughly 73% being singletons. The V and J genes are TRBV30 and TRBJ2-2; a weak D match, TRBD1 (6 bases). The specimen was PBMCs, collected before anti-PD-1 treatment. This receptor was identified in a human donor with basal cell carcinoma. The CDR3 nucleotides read TGTGCCTGGAGACCCGCCGGGACACGACTAAACACCGGGGAGCTGTTTTTT. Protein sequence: CAWRPAGTRLNTGELFF.